These T cell receptor beta chains were read from a single sample in a study of T cell repertoires in cytomegalovirus infection. No antigen has been identified for these receptors. TCRdb recomputed calls from the reads with MiXCR, one row per CDR3 protein. In the table there are around 900,000 distinct CDR3 sequences, 31% of which are singletons. Sequencing was performed on cultured CD8+ T cells from PBMCs, taken from culture after CMV antigen stimulation. The receptors originated from a human donor in good health (CMV status not recorded). Some clones in this sample may be carry-over from other donors' samples. The CDR3 runs from the conserved cysteine through the conserved F or W. The order of the fields is J gene, V gene, D gene, clone size, CDR3 DNA, CDR3 protein. A D gene is named only where the DNA matches it firmly. Rows give clone size only sometimes, using once, few, many, or a class for an expanded clone.

TRBJ2-5 TRBV4-2 - few TGTGCCAGCAGCCCATGGGGGGCAGTGGAAGAGACCCAGTACTTC CASSPWGAVEETQYF
TRBJ1-1 TRBV19 - few TGTGCCAGTAATCTGAACACTGAAGCTTTCTTT CASNLNTEAFF
TRBJ2-3 TRBV4-1 - few TGCGCCAGCAGTGGTAGAGAAGATACGCAGTATTTT CASSGREDTQYF
TRBJ2-1 TRBV6-5 - few TGTGCCAGCAGTTACTCGTCCAGGGGCAATGAGCAGTTCTTC CASSYSSRGNEQFF
TRBJ2-2 TRBV20-1 - once TGCAGTGCGAGGACAGCGAACACCGGGGAGCTGTTTTTT CSARTANTGELFF
TRBJ2-2 TRBV6-5 TRBD2 - TGTGCCAGCAGTTCCCTTAGCGGGGGGGCCAGAACCGGGGAGCTGTTTTTT CASSSLSGGARTGELFF
TRBJ1-1 TRBV2 - - TGTGCCAGCAGGGCAGGGTCCCCTGAAGCTTTCTTT CASRAGSPEAFF
TRBJ1-1 TRBV19 - few TGTGCCAGTAGTCCCCGGGACCTAAAGAACACTGAAGCTTTCTTT CASSPRDLKNTEAFF
TRBJ2-5 TRBV12-3/TRBV12-4 - many TGTGCCAGCAGCCCAGAGCTAGGGAGAGAGACCCAGTACTTC CASSPELGRETQYF
TRBJ1-4 TRBV25-1 - few TGTGCCAGCAGTGAGAACGCCAGAGCTAATGAAAAACTGTTTTTT CASSENARANEKLFF
TRBJ1-6 TRBV4-1 - few TGCGCCTCAGGACCTAGCTCCTATAATTCACCCCTCCACTTT CASGPSSYNSPLHF
TRBJ2-1 TRBV7-6 - many TGTGCCAGCAGCCAGGAGGCGGGTGTTTCCTACAATGAGCAGTTCTTC CASSQEAGVSYNEQFF
TRBJ2-5 TRBV7-9 TRBD1 - TGTGCCAGCAGCGGACAGGTTGTGGTGGGATCCGAGACCCAGTACTTC CASSGQVVVGSETQYF
TRBJ2-7 TRBV2 - - TGTGCCAGCAGTCTAAATCGAAGGGGAGCAACCCCCTACGAGCAGTACTTC CASSLNRRGATPYEQYF
TRBJ2-2 TRBV6-2/TRBV6-3 - once TGTGCCAGCAGTTACCTCCCAGTTGGGGGGGCGAGGACCGGGGAACTGTTTTTT CASSYLPVGGARTGELFF